The source of this T cell receptor beta chain is a study of cytomegalovirus exposure and HLA in healthy donors. V gave up 5 bases and J gave up 10 bases; unmatched junction bases: 3. Germline loops: CDR1 SQVTM, CDR2 ANQGSEA. CDR3 length: 11 amino acids. PCR involved 60 Vbeta and 13 Jbeta primers. Sequencing was performed with immunoSEQ multiplex PCR; in TCRdb, only in-frame clones are kept and a portion is missing. This table has about 190,000 clones, roughly 75% appearing once. This sequence was found in a man aged 25-45 years in good health and CMV-seropositive. J is TRBJ1-1 and V is TRBV29-1, with 11 bases identical to TRBD1. The specimen was PBMCs. CDR3 DNA: TGCAGCGTTCGGACAGGGGGCAGAGCTTTCTTT. It is translated as CSVRTGGRAFF.